This TCR beta chain was captured by sequencing in a study of CD8 T cells in Susac syndrome. With random hexamers, reverse transcription was performed on about 0.5 to 1 ug of RNA. The method of amplification for TCR beta CDR3 was immunoSEQ multiplex PCR, covering 54 Vbeta and 13 Jbeta. TCRdb processed the immunoSEQ multiplex PCR reads anew with MiXCR; each CDR3 protein has one entry. This table has approximately 150,000 distinct CDR3 sequences, about 93% appearing once. V dropped 8 bases and J dropped 6; count of bases not matched to a gene: 6. CDR3 length: 15 residues. The germline CDR1 and CDR2 sequences are MDHEN and SYDVKM.

The sample was CD4+ T cells from PBMCs. This chain uses TRBV28 with TRBJ2-2; the match to TRBD2 covers 13 bases. The receptor's source is a human donor with multiple sclerosis. The DNA of the CDR3 is TGTGCCAGCCATCGACTAGCGGGAGGTGCCGGGGAGCTGTTTTTT. Translation: CASHRLAGGAGELFF.